This entry lists 20 T cell receptor beta chains sequenced from one sample in a study of blood T cell repertoires in COVID-19. Using immunoSEQ multiplex PCR, the repertoire was profiled, and TCRdb retains in-frame clones only, with some absent. The sample shows some 190,000 clones, around 84% of them seen only once. Source material: PBMCs or T cells enriched from blood (not recorded which). All receptors derive from a man aged 25 to 45 with acute COVID-19.

V gene TRBV7-6 combines with J gene TRBJ1-2; 7 bases match TRBD1. Germline V gene lookup returns CDR1 SGHVS and CDR2 FNYEAQ. V lost 6 bases and J lost 4; bases outside the gene matches: 11. The CDR3 runs to 15 residues. The CDR3 nucleotides read TGTGCCAGCAGTCTAACACGACAGGGTGTCTATGGCTACACCTTC. This encodes CASSLTRQGVYGYTF.

Details on this clone: The sample has other DNA sequences that encode this CDR3 too. J is TRBJ1-5 and V is TRBV10-2; D gene uncertain. The germline CDR1 and CDR2 sequences are WSHSY and SAAADI. V gave up 6 bases and J gave up 3 bases, with 12 bases separating them. The CDR3 has 14 residues. Here the CDR3 reads CASSAGGSNQPQHF. CDR3 DNA sequence: TGCGCCAGCAGCGCCGGCGGGTCCAATCAGCCCCAGCATTTT.

The V gene is TRBV6-2 or TRBV6-3, the J gene TRBJ1-3, with D uncertain. Germline CDR1 and CDR2: MNHEY and SVGEGT. Between the trimmed V and J ends, which lost 4 bases and 2 bases, there was a span of 18 bases. The CDR3 length is 17 residues. The CDR3 bases are TGTGCCAGCAGTTCTACCCCTCCCGGGGTGGCTGGAAACACCATATATTTT. Protein product: CASSSTPPGVAGNTIYF.

The CDR3 loop reads CASSQGGQGNLETQYF. The CDR3 nucleotides are TGTGCCAGCAGCCAGGGGGGACAGGGGAACTTAGAGACCCAGTACTTC. The J gene is TRBJ2-5, the V gene TRBV3-1 (or the pseudogene TRBV3-2); 10 nucleotides agree with TRBD1. The germline V gene encodes CDR1 LGHDT and CDR2 YNNKEL (reference sequence). The CDR3 extends over 16 amino acids. Trimming took 3 bases from V and 4 from J; bases not matched to a gene: 8.

In its sample, this clone was seen once. The chain recombines TRBV3-1 (or the pseudogene TRBV3-2) with TRBJ2-7; D may be TRBD2 (7 bases). The CDR3 totals 16 residues. Trimming left V 3 bases short and J 0 bases short, with 15 bases between. Per germline, CDR1 LGHDT and CDR2 YNNKEL (reference sequence). The CDR3 nucleotides are TGTGCCAGCAGCCAGGGGGGGCGGGGGACCTCCTACGAGCAGTACTTC. Amino acid sequence: CASSQGGRGTSYEQYF.

The rearrangement links TRBV7-3 to TRBJ2-5; 9 positions match TRBD2. This CDR3 contains 15 residues. The V gene's germline CDR1 is SGHTA and CDR2 FQGTGA. The ends lost 2 bases at V and 5 bases at J; junction bases unmatched: 6. The CDR3 protein is CASSLAGGPFETQYF. CDR3 nucleotides: TGTGCCAGCAGCTTAGCGGGGGGGCCGTTTGAGACCCAGTACTTC.

This chain links TRBV5-6 with TRBJ1-1; possible D gene TRBD1, 6 bases. V lost 2 bases and J lost 1, with 15 bases in between. The CDR3 covers 16 residues. Germline CDR1 is SGHDT and CDR2 is YYEEEE. The CDR3 region is CASSFYRVGRNTEAFF. CDR3 bases: TGTGCCAGCAGCTTCTACAGGGTAGGGAGGAACACTGAAGCTTTCTTT.

The chain employs TRBV5-5 and TRBJ1-2, with D possibly matching TRBD1 (6 bases). Trimming took 0 bases from V and 1 from J, leaving 13 bases between them. This CDR3 contains 16 residues. The V gene's germline CDR1 is SGHKS and CDR2 YYEKEE (reference sequence). The CDR3 loop is CASSLGLDSLNYGYTF. The CDR3 coding sequence is TGTGCCAGCAGCTTGGGTCTGGACAGCCTTAACTATGGCTACACCTTC.

The V gene is TRBV19, the J gene TRBJ1-5; TRBD1 is a possible D gene (5 bases). Germline V lookup: CDR1 LNHDA, CDR2 SQIVND (reference sequence). V was clipped by 7 bases and J by 6 bases, with 19 bases between them. CDR3 length: 15 amino acids. DNA for the CDR3: TGTGCCAGTACCCGCGGCGCAGGGCCCTTTCAGCCCCAGCATTTT. This encodes CASTRGAGPFQPQHF. The full variable domain, completed using reference TRBV19 and TRBJ1-5, is DGGITQSPKYLFRKEGQNVTLSCEQNLNHDAMYWYRQDPGQGLRLIYYSQIVNDFQKGDIAEGYSVSREKKESFPLTVTSAQKNPTAFYLCASTRGAGPFQPQHFGDGTRLSIL.

The count of this clone is one. The junction shows a germline mismatch at one end, possibly a read error. This rearrangement joins TRBV9 to TRBJ1-6; TRBD1 might be the D (6 bases). Germline CDR1 SGDLS, CDR2 YYNGEE. The CDR3 covers 15 residues. CDR3 DNA sequence: TGTGCCGGCAGCCAGGCCGCAGGGGCTAGGTCACCCCTCCACTTT. Residues: CAGSQAAGARSPLHF.

This chain connects TRBV7-9 to TRBJ2-1; 11 bases agree with TRBD2. There are 16 residues in the CDR3. Germline CDR1 reads SEHNR; CDR2 reads FQNEAQ (reference sequence). Losses at the gene ends were 2 bases for V and 5 bases for J; bases not matched to a gene: 5. The CDR3 region has the DNA TGTGCCAGCAGCTTACCGGGACTAGCGGACAACAATGAGCAGTTCTTC. Its protein is CASSLPGLADNNEQFF.

The CDR3 DNA reads TGTGCCAGCACCCGGACAGGGGGGAGCGAGCAGTACTTC. This translates into CASTRTGGSEQYF. The chain recombines TRBV12-3 or TRBV12-4 with TRBJ2-7, with TRBD1 matching over 10 bases. There are 13 residues in the CDR3. Trimming at V came to 7 bases and at J to 6 bases, leaving 6 bases not matched to a gene.

This chain joins TRBV3-1 (or the pseudogene TRBV3-2) and TRBJ1-6; D is uncertain. Trimming cost V 1 base and J 10 bases, with 11 bases left between them. This CDR3 is 14 amino acids long. The germline gives CDR1 LGHDT, CDR2 YNNKEL (reference sequence). The CDR3 DNA is TGTGCCAGCAGCCAAGCGGGAATTGGATCACCCCTCCACTTT. As protein: CASSQAGIGSPLHF.

V and J are TRBV5-1 and TRBJ1-1, with 7 bases identical to TRBD1. The CDR3 spans 13 residues. Trimming cost V 5 bases and J 5 bases; bases outside gene matches: 6. Germline V gene sequence: CDR1 SGHRS, CDR2 YFSETQ. CDR3 DNA: TGCGCCAGCAGGAAGACAGGGAAAACTGAAGCTTTCTTT. Protein product: CASRKTGKTEAFF.

CDR3 in DNA: TGCGCCAGCAGTGGACAGGGTAATTCACCCCTCCACTTT. Its translation is CASSGQGNSPLHF. This chain links TRBV10-1 with TRBJ1-6; 7 nucleotides match TRBD1. Per the germline V gene, CDR1 is WNHNN and CDR2 is SYGVQD (reference sequence). Unmatched junction bases numbered 0, after V lost 4 bases and J lost 6 bases. The CDR3 consists of 13 residues.

V usage is TRBV23-1 and J usage is TRBJ1-5; 7 nucleotides match TRBD1. TRBV23-1 is an ORF, with its function uncertain. This CDR3 contains 15 residues. In DNA, the CDR3 is TGCGCTCCCGGGGACAGCGGATGGGGCAATCAGCCCCAGCATTTT. This encodes CAPGDSGWGNQPQHF.

J is TRBJ1-2 and V is TRBV6-6; the D is unclear. Germline V gene data show CDR1 as MNHNY and CDR2 as SVGAGI (reference sequence). V gave up 2 bases and J gave up 9 bases, with 10 bases separating them. This CDR3 contains 12 residues. CDR3 DNA: TGTGCCAGCAGTTACATTCAGGATAGCTACACCTTC. Translated, it gives CASSYIQDSYTF.

J is TRBJ2-1 and V is TRBV7-3; TRBD2 matches 7 bases. The CDR3 is 17 residues long. Trimming at V came to 1 base and at J to 5 bases, leaving 11 bases not matched to a gene. From germline, CDR1 is SGHTA and CDR2 FQGTGA. CDR3 in amino acids: CASSLRGGAGSHNEQFF. In nucleotides, the CDR3 is TGTGCCAGCAGCTTAAGGGGCGGAGCGGGGTCCCACAATGAGCAGTTCTTC.

The rearrangement uses TRBV15 and TRBJ1-5; a possible D gene is TRBD1 (6 bases). The V end was cut by 5 bases, the J end by 5 bases, with 19 bases between. The length of the CDR3 is 16 residues. Germline values: CDR1 LNHNV, CDR2 YYDKDF (reference sequence). As DNA, the CDR3 is TGTGCCACCAGCGATAATCTACCAGGGGCTCATCAGCCCCAGCATTTT. This codes for CATSDNLPGAHQPQHF. The full variable domain, its missing parts supplied by reference TRBV15 and TRBJ1-5, is DAMVIQNPRYQVTQFGKPVTLSCSQTLNHNVMYWYQQKSSQAPKLLFHYYDKDFNNEADTPDNFQSRRPNTSFCFLDIRSPGLGDTAMYLCATSDNLPGAHQPQHFGDGTRLSIL.

The CDR3 DNA sequence: TGTGCCAGCAGTCAGGGTGCCCGGGGGTATCCCCAGCATTTT. Translation: CASSQGARGYPQHF. This sequence joins TRBV6-2 or TRBV6-3 and TRBJ1-5, with D possibly being TRBD1 (5 bases). CDR3 length equals 14 residues. Trimming pared 5 bases from V and 10 bases from J, leaving 18 bases between. In germline, CDR1 is MNHEY, CDR2 SVGEGT.